This T cell receptor beta chain is from a study of blood T cells in healthy people across ages. With a J-beta primer mix and a sample-barcoded 5' primer, a second PCR ran about 6 to 11 cycles. TCRdb reanalysed the 5' RACE reads using MiXCR and keeps one entry per CDR3 protein. Here the sample spans about 1,800,000 distinct CDR3 sequences, about 30% being singletons. CDR1 and CDR2 from the germline V gene are SGHKS and YYEKEE (reference sequence). This CDR3 is built from 14 residues. V lost 7 bases to trimming and J lost 4 bases; unmatched junction nucleotides: 8. The sample comprised blood. This TCR was recovered from a woman aged 25 to 39 in good health. V usage is TRBV5-5 and J usage is TRBJ1-2; 9 nucleotides align to TRBD1. The CDR3, as DNA: TGTGCCAGCCAACAGGGGGCGGGGAGCTATGGCTACACCTTC. It translates to CASQQGAGSYGYTF.